This T cell receptor beta chain was sequenced during a study of HIV-infected patients and healthy controls. This clonotype is classed as medium-sized. Per germline, CDR1 MNHEY and CDR2 SVGAGI. V shed 0 bases, J shed 2 bases, and the junction held 8 bases outside the gene matches. The CDR3 is made up of 17 amino acids. Reverse transcription used 450 to 500 ng RNA and constant-region primers for alpha and beta. Separate chain-specific third strand synthesis with multiplexing indices produced the alpha and beta libraries. A 5' RACE adapter with a random hexamer and the SP2 primer site was joined to cDNA. Two random hexamers, added before amplification and joined, formed each molecule's 12-nucleotide barcode. TCRdb recomputed calls from the 5' RACE reads with MiXCR, one row per CDR3 protein. The sample has over 6,500 distinct CDR3 sequences, 8% to 13% seen once. Follow-up blood was drawn about 14 weeks, roughly three months, after antiretroviral therapy began. Whole blood was used without fractionation, so all unsorted peripheral T cells were included. Peripheral blood, roughly 2.3 ml, was drawn for RNA extraction.

The sequences come from blood, collected during antiretroviral therapy. The receptor's source is an adult with HIV infection. V and J are TRBV6-5 and TRBJ2-3; 7 bases match TRBD2. The CDR3 loop is CASSYSYPGGPTDTQYF. The CDR3 region has the DNA TGTGCCAGCAGTTACTCGTACCCGGGGGGTCCCACAGATACGCAGTATTTT.